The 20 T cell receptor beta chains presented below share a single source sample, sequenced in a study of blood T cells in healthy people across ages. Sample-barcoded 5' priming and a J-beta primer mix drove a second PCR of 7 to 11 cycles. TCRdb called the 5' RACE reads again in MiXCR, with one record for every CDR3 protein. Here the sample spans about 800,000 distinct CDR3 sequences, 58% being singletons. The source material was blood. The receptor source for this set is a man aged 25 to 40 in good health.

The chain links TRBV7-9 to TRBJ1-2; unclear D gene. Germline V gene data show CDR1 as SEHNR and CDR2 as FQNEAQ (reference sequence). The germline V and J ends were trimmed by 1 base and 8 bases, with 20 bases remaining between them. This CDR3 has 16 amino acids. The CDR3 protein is CASSLEASWKLGGYTF. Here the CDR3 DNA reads TGTGCCAGCAGCTTAGAGGCCTCCTGGAAGCTCGGCGGCTACACCTTC.

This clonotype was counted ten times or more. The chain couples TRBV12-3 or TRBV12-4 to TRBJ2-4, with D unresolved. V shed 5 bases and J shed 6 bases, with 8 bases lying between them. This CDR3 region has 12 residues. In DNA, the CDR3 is TGTGCCAGCAGTCAAGTGAGAAACATTCAGTACTTC. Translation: CASSQVRNIQYF.

The CDR3 DNA sequence: TGTGCCAGCAGTCTAGGACCGACTAGGGTCACCTTC. The encoded protein is CASSLGPTRVTF. J is TRBJ1-2 and V is TRBV12-3 or TRBV12-4, with no clear D. The CDR3 has 12 residues. The V gene lost 5 bases and the J gene lost 13 bases, with 17 bases spanning the gap.

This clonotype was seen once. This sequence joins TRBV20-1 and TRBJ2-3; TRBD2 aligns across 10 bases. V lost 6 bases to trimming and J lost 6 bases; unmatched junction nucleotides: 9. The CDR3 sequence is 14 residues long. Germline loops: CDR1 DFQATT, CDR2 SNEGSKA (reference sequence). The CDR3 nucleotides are TGCAGTGCCCTTAGCGGGGGGTTGACGGATACGCAGTATTTT. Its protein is CSALSGGLTDTQYF.

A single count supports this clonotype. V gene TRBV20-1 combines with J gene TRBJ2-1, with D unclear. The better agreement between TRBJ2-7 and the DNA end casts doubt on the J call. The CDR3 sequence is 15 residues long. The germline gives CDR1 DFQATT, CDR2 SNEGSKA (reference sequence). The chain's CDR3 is CSAQNHLSSYNEQYF. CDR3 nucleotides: TGCAGTGCCCAGAATCACCTGAGCTCCTACAATGAGCAGTACTTC.

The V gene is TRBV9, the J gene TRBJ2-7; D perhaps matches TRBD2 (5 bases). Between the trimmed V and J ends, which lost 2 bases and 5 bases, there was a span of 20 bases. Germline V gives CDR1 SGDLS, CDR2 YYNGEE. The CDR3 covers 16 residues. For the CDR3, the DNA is TGTGCCAGCAGCGTCGGGGTTGGAGGAGCCCTCCACGAGCAGTACTTC. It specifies CASSVGVGGALHEQYF.

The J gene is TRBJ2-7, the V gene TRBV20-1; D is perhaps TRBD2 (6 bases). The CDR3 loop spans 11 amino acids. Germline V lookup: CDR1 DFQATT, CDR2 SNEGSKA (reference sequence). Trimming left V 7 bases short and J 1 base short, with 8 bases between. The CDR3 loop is CSVSGSYEQYF. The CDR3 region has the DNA TGCAGTGTCAGCGGGTCCTACGAGCAGTACTTC.

The CDR3 spells CSVQGLGQRSYEQYF. The CDR3 DNA reads TGCAGCGTCCAAGGGTTGGGACAACGGTCCTACGAGCAGTACTTC. This sequence joins TRBV29-1 and TRBJ2-7; D possibly corresponds to TRBD1 (6 bases). The germline V and J ends were trimmed by 6 bases and 1 base, with 19 bases remaining between them. This CDR3 contains 15 residues. Germline V lookup: CDR1 SQVTM, CDR2 ANQGSEA.

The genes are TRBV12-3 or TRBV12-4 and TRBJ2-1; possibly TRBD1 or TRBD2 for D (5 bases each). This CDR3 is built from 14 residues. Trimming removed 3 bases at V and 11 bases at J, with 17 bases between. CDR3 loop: CASSFGGNINKQFF. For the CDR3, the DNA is TGTGCCAGCAGTTTTGGGGGTAATATTAATAAGCAGTTCTTC.

Here the CDR3 reads CSASGDGVGNEKLFF. The CDR3, as DNA: TGCAGTGCTAGTGGGGACGGGGTCGGAAATGAAAAACTGTTTTTT. The chain has TRBV20-1 and TRBJ1-4, with a weak D call TRBD1 (5 bases). Trimming shortened V by 3 bases and J by 5 bases, and 16 bases separated the two germline ends. Germline V CDR1 and CDR2: DFQATT, SNEGSKA (reference sequence). The CDR3 loop spans 15 amino acids.

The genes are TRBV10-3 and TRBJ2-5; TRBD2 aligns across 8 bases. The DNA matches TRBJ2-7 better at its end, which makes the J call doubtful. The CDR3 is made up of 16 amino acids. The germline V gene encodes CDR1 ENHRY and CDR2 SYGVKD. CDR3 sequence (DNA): TGTGCCATCAGTGAGGGGACTAGTGGGAGAGCCTACGAGCAGTACTTC. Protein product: CAISEGTSGRAYEQYF.

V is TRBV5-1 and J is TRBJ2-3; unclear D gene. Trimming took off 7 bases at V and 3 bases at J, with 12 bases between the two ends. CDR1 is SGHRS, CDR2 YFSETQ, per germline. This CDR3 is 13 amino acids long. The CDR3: CASRSDRTDTQYF. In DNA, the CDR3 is TGCGCCAGCCGCTCAGATAGGACAGATACGCAGTATTTT.

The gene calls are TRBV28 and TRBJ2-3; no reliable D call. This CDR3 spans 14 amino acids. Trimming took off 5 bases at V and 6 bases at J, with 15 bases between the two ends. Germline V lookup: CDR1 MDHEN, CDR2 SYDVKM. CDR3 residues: CASSLPLDVDTQYF. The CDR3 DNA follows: TGTGCCAGCAGTCTGCCCCTGGACGTCGATACGCAGTATTTT. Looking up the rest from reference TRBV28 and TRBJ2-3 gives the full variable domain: DVKVTQSSRYLVKRTGEKVFLECVQDMDHENMFWYRQDPGLGLRLIYFSYDVKMKEKGDIPEGYSVSREKKERFSLILESASTNQTSMYLCASSLPLDVDTQYFGPGTRLTVL.

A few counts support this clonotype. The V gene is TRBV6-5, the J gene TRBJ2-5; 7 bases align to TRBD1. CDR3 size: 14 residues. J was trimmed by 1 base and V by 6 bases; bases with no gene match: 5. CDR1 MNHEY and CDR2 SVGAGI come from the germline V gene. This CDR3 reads CASRPGTVQETQYF. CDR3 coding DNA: TGTGCCAGCAGGCCCGGGACAGTCCAAGAGACCCAGTACTTC.

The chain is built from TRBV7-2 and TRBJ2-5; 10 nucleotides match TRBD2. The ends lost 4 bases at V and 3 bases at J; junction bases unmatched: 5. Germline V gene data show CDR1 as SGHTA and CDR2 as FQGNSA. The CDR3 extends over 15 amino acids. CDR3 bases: TGTGCCAGCAGCTCCCTCGGACTAGCGGAAGAGACCCAGTACTTC. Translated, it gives CASSSLGLAEETQYF.

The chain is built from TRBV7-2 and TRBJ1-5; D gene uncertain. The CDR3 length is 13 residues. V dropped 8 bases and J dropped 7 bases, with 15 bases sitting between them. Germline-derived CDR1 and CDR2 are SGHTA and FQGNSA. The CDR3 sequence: CASEAGLRQPQHF. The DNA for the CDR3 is TGTGCCAGCGAGGCAGGCCTGAGGCAGCCCCAGCATTTT.

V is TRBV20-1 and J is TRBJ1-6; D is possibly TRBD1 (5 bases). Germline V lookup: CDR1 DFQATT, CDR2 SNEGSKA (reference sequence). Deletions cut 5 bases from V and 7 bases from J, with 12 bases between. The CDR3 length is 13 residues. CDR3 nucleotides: TGCAGTGCTCCGCGGGACGGAAATTCACCCCTCCACTTT. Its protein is CSAPRDGNSPLHF.

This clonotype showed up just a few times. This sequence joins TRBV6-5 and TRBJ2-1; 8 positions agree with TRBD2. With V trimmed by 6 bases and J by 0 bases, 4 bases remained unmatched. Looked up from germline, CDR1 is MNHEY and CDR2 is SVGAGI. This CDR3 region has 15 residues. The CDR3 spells CASRASGSSYNEQFF. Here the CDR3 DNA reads TGTGCCAGCAGAGCAAGCGGGAGCTCCTACAATGAGCAGTTCTTC.

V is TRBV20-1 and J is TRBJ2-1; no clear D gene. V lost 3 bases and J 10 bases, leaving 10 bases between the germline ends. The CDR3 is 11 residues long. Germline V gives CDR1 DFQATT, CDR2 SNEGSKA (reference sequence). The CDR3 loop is CSARTYSEQFF. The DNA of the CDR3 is TGCAGTGCTAGGACCTACTCCGAGCAGTTCTTC.

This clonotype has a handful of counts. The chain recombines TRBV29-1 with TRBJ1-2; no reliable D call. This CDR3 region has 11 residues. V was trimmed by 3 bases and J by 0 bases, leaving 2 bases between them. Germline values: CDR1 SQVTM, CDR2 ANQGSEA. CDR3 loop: CSVEANYGYTF. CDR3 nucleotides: TGCAGCGTTGAGGCTAACTATGGCTACACCTTC.